These 6 T cell receptor beta chains came from one sample sequenced in a study of shared clonotypes between healthy human individuals. Terminally differentiated effector memory CD45RA+ cells were left out of the naive CD8 fraction, which was CD45RO-negative and positively selected for CCR7. Assay used: immunoSEQ multiplex PCR; TCRdb lists only in-frame clones, some missing. This sample has 1.5 million to 2.5 million clones, with approximately 94% found just once. What was sequenced was naive CD8+ T cells sorted from blood. All receptors derive from a man younger than 35 in good health.

The chain is built from TRBV5-1 and TRBJ2-7, with D possibly being TRBD1 (5 bases). CDR3 length: 16 amino acids. Germline V gene sequence: CDR1 SGHRS, CDR2 YFSETQ. The V end was cut by 0 bases, the J end by 0 bases, with 13 bases between. The CDR3 protein is CASSLAGQGPSYEQYF. The DNA of the CDR3 is TGCGCCAGCAGCTTGGCTGGGCAGGGCCCCTCCTACGAGCAGTACTTC.

The chain recombines TRBV10-3 with TRBJ2-1; 9 bases map to TRBD2. There are 16 residues in the CDR3. Germline CDR1 is ENHRY and CDR2 is SYGVKD. J gave up 1 base and V 3 bases, and 4 bases lay outside the gene matches. The CDR3 is CAISEVAGDSYNEQFF. For the CDR3, the DNA is TGTGCCATCAGTGAAGTAGCGGGAGATTCCTACAATGAGCAGTTCTTC.

Only one count was recorded for this clone. The rearrangement joins TRBV28 to TRBJ1-5; D not resolved. The CDR3 loop spans 14 amino acids. The germline gives CDR1 MDHEN, CDR2 SYDVKM. V was trimmed by 8 bases and J by 3 bases, leaving 14 bases between them. CDR3 nucleotide sequence: TGTGCCAGCGGCCCTGTCAGTCTCAATCAGCCCCAGCATTTT. Its translation: CASGPVSLNQPQHF.

CDR3 loop: CASSELGSQYEQYF. The CDR3 DNA is TGTGCCAGCAGTGAATTGGGCAGCCAGTACGAGCAGTACTTC. This chain uses TRBV6-1 with TRBJ2-7; D ambiguous. The CDR3 spans 14 residues. Looked up from germline, CDR1 is MNHNS and CDR2 is SASEGT. V was pared by 2 bases and J by 4 bases, with 12 bases between.

V is TRBV7-9 and J is TRBJ2-5; maybe TRBD1 (5 bases). CDR1 is SEHNR, CDR2 FQNEAQ, per germline (reference sequence). Trimming left V 5 bases short and J 1 base short, with 14 bases between. The length of the CDR3 is 15 residues. CDR3 protein: CASSLVDSPQETQYF. CDR3 nucleotides: TGTGCCAGCAGCCTAGTAGACAGTCCCCAAGAGACCCAGTACTTC.

V gene TRBV2 combines with J gene TRBJ2-7, with D perhaps being TRBD1 or TRBD2 (5 bases each). Germline lookup yields CDR1 SNHLY and CDR2 FYNNEI. Trimming removed 3 bases at V and 5 bases at J, with 17 bases between. This CDR3 spans 15 amino acids. CDR3 residues: CASSDQGERLDEQYF. Written as DNA, the CDR3 is TGTGCCAGCAGTGACCAGGGAGAACGTCTCGACGAGCAGTACTTC. The whole variable domain, remainder taken from reference TRBV2 and TRBJ2-7, is EPEVTQTPSHQVTQMGQEVILRCVPISNHLYFYWYRQILGQKVEFLVSFYNNEISEKSEIFDDQFSVERPDGSNFTLKIRSTKLEDSAMYFCASSDQGERLDEQYFGPGTRLTVT.